Following are 25 T cell receptor beta chains from one sample sequenced in a study of cytomegalovirus exposure and HLA in healthy donors. PCR amplification relied on 60 Vbeta primers (plus 13 Jbeta primers). Only in-frame clones appear in the TCRdb table, and some are missing; sequencing was by immunoSEQ multiplex PCR. The table includes 150,000 to 200,000 clones, about 74% detected once. Sample: PBMCs. These receptors all stem from a male donor in good health and CMV-seronegative.

The CDR3, as DNA: TGTGCCAGCAGCTTAGGCAGGGCCCAAGAGACCCAGTACTTC. This codes for CASSLGRAQETQYF. The chain recombines TRBV7-8 with TRBJ2-5, with D perhaps matching TRBD1 (5 bases). Germline V gene lookup returns CDR1 SGHVS and CDR2 FQNEAQ. The germline V and J ends were trimmed by 1 base and 1 base, with 7 bases remaining between them. The CDR3 extends over 14 amino acids.

This clone is a singleton in its sample. The junction departs from the called germline gene at one end, perhaps through a read error. The rearrangement joins TRBV5-1 to TRBJ1-4; the D is unclear. The CDR3 loop spans 13 amino acids. Germline values: CDR1 SGHRS, CDR2 YFSETQ. DNA for the CDR3: TGCGCCAGCAGCCTTTTTGAGTCTGAAACACTGTTTTTT. It encodes CASSLFESETLFF.

This clone was recorded a few times. CDR3 residues: CASSLNYGAAGELFF. CDR3 in DNA: TGTGCCAGCAGCTTGAATTACGGAGCGGCCGGGGAGCTGTTTTTT. The rearrangement links TRBV5-8 to TRBJ2-2, with a possible D match to TRBD2 (5 bases). Germline CDR1 reads SGHTS; CDR2 reads YDEGEE. Trimming shortened V by 1 base and J by 6 bases, and 13 bases separated the two germline ends. CDR3 size: 15 residues.

The rearrangement uses TRBV25-1 and TRBJ2-6, with D possibly being TRBD1 (7 bases). Between the trimmed V and J ends, which lost 4 bases and 1 base, there was a span of 14 bases. CDR3 length equals 17 residues. Germline CDR1 is MGHDK and CDR2 is SYGVNS. The CDR3 spells CASSVGQGGSGANVLTF. Written as DNA, the CDR3 is TGTGCCAGCAGTGTCGGGCAGGGGGGTTCTGGGGCCAACGTCCTGACTTTC. The variable domain in full, completed from reference TRBV25-1 and TRBJ2-6, reads EADIYQTPRYLVIGTGKKITLECSQTMGHDKMYWYQQDPGMELHLIHYSYGVNSTEKGDLSSESTVSRIRTEHFPLTLESARPSHTSQYLCASSVGQGGSGANVLTFGAGSRLTVL.

The V gene is TRBV9, the J gene TRBJ1-2, with a possible D match to TRBD1 (5 bases). Deletions cut 6 bases from V and 10 bases from J, with 16 bases between. The germline gives CDR1 SGDLS, CDR2 YYNGEE. The CDR3 totals 12 residues. Written as DNA, the CDR3 is TGTGCCAGCACCTCAGACAGAAAATACTACACCTTC. Translated: CASTSDRKYYTF.

The table lists this clone with a few counts. The rearrangement uses TRBV7-9 and TRBJ1-1; a possible D gene is TRBD1 (5 bases). This CDR3 spans 14 amino acids. CDR1 and CDR2 (germline): SEHNR, FQNEAQ (reference sequence). The ends were cut back, 4 bases at V and 2 bases at J, with 11 bases in the middle. Written as DNA, the CDR3 is TGTGCCAGCAGCTCAAAAGGGGCTAACACTGAAGCTTTCTTT. It yields the protein CASSSKGANTEAFF.

This clone was detected once. The chain employs TRBV7-9 and TRBJ2-1; 10 bases match TRBD2. The ends lost 5 bases at V and 14 bases at J; junction bases unmatched: 21. CDR1 is SEHNR and CDR2 is FQNEAQ in the germline V gene (reference sequence). This CDR3 has 17 amino acids. This chain's CDR3 is CASSPGEGLAPTMRKFF. As DNA, the CDR3 is TGTGCCAGCAGCCCCGGGGAGGGACTAGCGCCCACAATGAGGAAGTTCTTC. The full variable domain, rest sourced from reference TRBV7-9 and TRBJ2-1, is DTGVSQNPRHKITKRGQNVTFRCDPISEHNRLYWYRQTLGQGPEFLTYFQNEAQLEKSRLLSDRFSAERPKGSFSTLEIQRTEQGDSAMYLCASSPGEGLAPTMRKFFGPGTRLTVL.

The chain is built from TRBV28 and TRBJ2-1; TRBD2 matches at 13 bases. Germline V gives CDR1 MDHEN, CDR2 SYDVKM. The ends lost 6 bases at V and 7 bases at J; junction bases unmatched: 9. This CDR3 is built from 16 residues. The CDR3 DNA reads TGTGCCAGCAGCTCCCGACTAGCGGGGGGAGGAAATGAGCAGTTCTTC. Protein product: CASSSRLAGGGNEQFF.

This sequence joins TRBV6-1 and TRBJ2-2; TRBD2 matches 9 bases. CDR1 MNHNS and CDR2 SASEGT come from the germline V gene. This CDR3 has 14 amino acids. After removal of 10 bases from V and 3 bases from J, the junction contained 6 bases not matched to a gene. In DNA, the CDR3 is TGTGCCACCGAATTAGCGGGAGACACCGGGGAGCTGTTTTTT. Amino acid sequence: CATELAGDTGELFF.

This clone was seen only once. This chain joins TRBV28 and TRBJ2-2; 13 nucleotides match TRBD2. The CDR3 sequence is 15 residues long. V dropped 6 bases and J dropped 8; count of bases not matched to a gene: 6. Germline V lookup: CDR1 MDHEN, CDR2 SYDVKM. CDR3 bases: TGTGCCAGCAGCCTTACTAGCGGGAGGGCGGGGGAGCTGTTTTTT. It encodes CASSLTSGRAGELFF.

This clone was seen just once. The chain uses TRBV27 and TRBJ2-5, with 7 nucleotides matching TRBD2. V lost 1 base and J lost 6; bases outside the gene matches: 14. This CDR3 spans 17 amino acids. Germline values: CDR1 MNHEY, CDR2 SMNVEV (reference sequence). The CDR3 loop is CASSLLGGAGDLKTQYF. CDR3 bases: TGTGCCAGCAGTTTATTGGGAGGGGCGGGGGACTTAAAGACCCAGTACTTC.

The chain joins TRBV5-6 to TRBJ2-7, with TRBD2 as a possible D gene (6 bases). The CDR3 consists of 13 residues. Trimming took off 4 bases at V and 6 bases at J, with 14 bases between the two ends. CDR1 and CDR2 from the germline V gene are SGHDT and YYEEEE. CDR3 DNA sequence: TGTGCCAGCAGCGTCCGGGACTGGCCCGAGCAGTACTTC. Its protein is CASSVRDWPEQYF.

This clone was seen just once. The V call is TRBV10-3, the J call TRBJ1-3, with D perhaps TRBD1 (6 bases). Per the germline V gene, CDR1 is ENHRY and CDR2 is SYGVKD. The length of the CDR3 is 14 residues. V shed 2 bases and J shed 4 bases, with 9 bases lying between them. CDR3 loop: CAISEAGTGNTIYF. The CDR3, as DNA: TGTGCCATCAGTGAGGCAGGGACAGGAAACACCATATATTTT.

V usage is TRBV7-2 and J usage is TRBJ1-3; the D gene is possibly TRBD1 (6 bases). The CDR3 consists of 14 residues. Germline values: CDR1 SGHTA, CDR2 FQGNSA. V shed 4 bases and J shed 4 bases, with 11 bases lying between them. The CDR3 loop is CASSWGGPGNTIYF. CDR3 sequence (DNA): TGTGCCAGCAGCTGGGGGGGGCCCGGAAACACCATATATTTT.

V usage is TRBV14 and J usage is TRBJ2-3; TRBD2 matches 15 bases. V shed 5 bases, J shed 0 bases, and the junction held 0 bases outside the gene matches. CDR1 is SGHDN, CDR2 FVKESK, per germline. This CDR3 has 16 amino acids. The CDR3 reads CASSGLAGGSTDTQYF. The CDR3 nucleotides are TGTGCCAGCAGCGGACTAGCGGGGGGGAGCACAGATACGCAGTATTTT.

The chain has TRBV16 and TRBJ2-5; D is perhaps TRBD1 (5 bases). Per germline, CDR1 KGHSY and CDR2 FQNENV. CDR3 size: 13 residues. Trimming cost V 4 bases and J 5 bases, with 11 bases left between them. The CDR3 protein is CASSLRVRETQYF. The CDR3 nucleotides read TGTGCCAGCAGCCTCAGGGTGCGGGAGACCCAGTACTTC.

J is TRBJ2-1 and V is TRBV5-5, with 10 bases identical to TRBD1. CDR1 is SGHKS and CDR2 is YYEKEE in the germline V gene (reference sequence). CDR3 length: 15 amino acids. Trimming took 0 bases from V and 8 from J; bases not matched to a gene: 5. CDR3 protein: CASSLAPGQGYEQFF. The CDR3 region has the DNA TGTGCCAGCAGCTTGGCTCCGGGACAGGGGTATGAGCAGTTCTTC.

This rearrangement joins TRBV14 to TRBJ2-5; D is unresolved. The DNA matches TRBJ2-7 better at its end, which makes the J call doubtful. Germline V lookup: CDR1 SGHDN, CDR2 FVKESK. The CDR3 spans 12 residues. The CDR3 sequence: CASSQEQYEQYF. Here the CDR3 DNA reads TGTGCCAGCAGCCAAGAACAGTACGAGCAGTACTTC.

The chain carries TRBV7-9 and TRBJ2-6; D is perhaps TRBD1 (7 bases). V shed 5 bases and J shed 0 bases, with 14 bases lying between them. CDR3 length: 17 amino acids. Germline CDR1 SEHNR, CDR2 FQNEAQ (reference sequence). This chain's CDR3 is CASSLRGAGSGANVLTF. CDR3 sequence (DNA): TGTGCCAGCAGCCTCAGGGGGGCAGGCTCTGGGGCCAACGTCCTGACTTTC.

This rearrangement joins TRBV2 to TRBJ1-5, with TRBD1 as a possible D gene (6 bases). Germline V gene sequence: CDR1 SNHLY, CDR2 FYNNEI. The CDR3 consists of 13 residues. V was cut by 5 bases and J by 5 bases, with 10 bases left in between. The CDR3 region has the DNA TGTGCCAGCAGTACAGGGATGCATCAGCCCCAGCATTTT. Translated: CASSTGMHQPQHF.

The chain carries TRBV19 and TRBJ2-1; 8 bases are shared with TRBD2. This CDR3 comprises 17 residues. The J segment lost 6 bases and the V segment lost 0 bases, leaving 10 bases of the junction unmatched. Germline V gives CDR1 LNHDA, CDR2 SQIVND (reference sequence). CDR3 nucleotides: TGTGCCAGTAGTATAGATCCCGGGACTAGAGGGTTCAATGAGCAGTTCTTC. Its protein product is CASSIDPGTRGFNEQFF.

This clone has just a few counts. The genes are TRBV19 and TRBJ1-5, with D perhaps TRBD1 (5 bases). Germline assignment: CDR1 LNHDA and CDR2 SQIVND (reference sequence). The CDR3 length is 15 residues. V was clipped by 6 bases and J by 0 bases, with 12 bases between them. The CDR3 sequence: CASSPFQGSNQPQHF. CDR3 bases: TGTGCCAGTAGCCCTTTCCAGGGTAGCAATCAGCCCCAGCATTTT.

The chain couples TRBV2 to TRBJ2-3; D gene ambiguous. The ends were cut back, 7 bases at V and 3 bases at J, with 5 bases in the middle. This CDR3 has 11 residues. The germline CDR1 and CDR2 sequences are SNHLY and FYNNEI. CDR3 amino acids: CASTYTDTQYF. CDR3 nucleotides: TGTGCCAGCACCTATACAGATACGCAGTATTTT.

For this clone: This same CDR3 is encoded by further DNA sequences in the sample. V is TRBV27 and J is TRBJ2-3; D is unresolved. CDR3 length: 14 amino acids. V lost 2 bases and J 0 bases, leaving 6 bases between the germline ends. The germline gives CDR1 MNHEY, CDR2 SMNVEV (reference sequence). The CDR3 DNA follows: TGTGCCAGCAGTTTAGCGGCTAGCACAGATACGCAGTATTTT. It is translated as CASSLAASTDTQYF.

V is TRBV29-1 and J is TRBJ1-1; 9 bases agree with TRBD1. From germline, CDR1 is SQVTM and CDR2 ANQGSEA. The CDR3 contains 13 residues. Trimming at V came to 6 bases and at J to 3 bases, leaving 5 bases not matched to a gene. CDR3 region: CSVTTGGYTEAFF. The CDR3 bases are TGCAGCGTGACTACAGGGGGCTACACTGAAGCTTTCTTT. The whole variable domain, filled in from reference TRBV29-1 and TRBJ1-1, reads SAVISQKPSRDICQRGTSLTIQCQVDSQVTMMFWYRQQPGQSLTLIATANQGSEATYESGFVIDKFPISRPNLTFSTLTVSNMSPEDSSIYLCSVTTGGYTEAFFGQGTRLTVV.